This TCR beta chain was recovered during a study of blood T cells in healthy people across ages. Total RNA, at least 6 micrograms per sample, was extracted from PBMCs. Remarks on this clonotype: The target antigen is unknown.

Trimming removed 6 bases at V and 6 bases at J, with 18 bases between. CDR3 length equals 14 residues. The germline V gene has CDR1 SGHTA and CDR2 FQGNSA. Points from the study as a whole: No one knew whether donors had CMV, which possibly confounded expanded clonotype changes.

With a J-beta primer mix and a sample-barcoded 5' primer, a second PCR ran about 7 to 12 cycles. The authors tagged each cDNA molecule using a template-switch adaptor with 12 random nucleotides. Every sample produced at least 2.5 million CDR3-containing paired-end reads. TCRdb re-analysed the 5' RACE reads in MiXCR, keeping a single row per CDR3 protein. The sample has 1.5 million to 2 million distinct CDR3 sequences; roughly 28% are singletons. The chain couples TRBV7-2 to TRBJ2-7; D might be TRBD2 (6 bases). This clonotype was obtained from a woman aged 25 to 45 in good health. The sequenced material came from blood. The CDR3: CTSRPPGFGGEQYF. The CDR3 DNA follows: TGTACCAGCAGGCCTCCCGGCTTCGGGGGCGAGCAGTACTTC. Together with reference TRBV7-2 and TRBJ2-7, the CDR3 gives the full variable domain: GAGVSQSPSNKVTEKGKDVELRCDPISGHTALYWYRQSLGQGLEFLIYFQGNSAPDKSGLPSDRFSAERTGGSVSTLTIQRTQQEDSAVYLCTSRPPGFGGEQYFGPGTRLTVT.